One sample yielded the 17 T cell receptor beta chains listed below, sequenced in a study of type 1 regulatory T cells (dated by TCRdb to about 2021). The sequencer listed for this sample is Illumina MiSeq. Using fastp trimming at Q25 and MiXCR clonotype assembly, TCRdb reanalyzed the public sequencing data and kept in-frame beta chains. Identical CDR3 protein sequences are pooled into one entry, listed with their most common genes and DNA. This sample holds some 60,000 distinct CDR3 sequences; roughly two thirds were observed only once. Of the sample, 1.5% to 2% is held by the ten largest clones. Which antigens these TCRs recognize remains unknown. Sequencing was carried out using cultured non-Tr1 T cells, either the whole culture or a sorted T cell fraction (not recorded which). The sample's cell subset or site label, decoded: non-Tr1 population from the T-allo10 product. The receptors originated from a human donor in good health.

The chain joins TRBV30 to TRBJ1-6, with 8 bases that match TRBD1. The CDR3 consists of 13 residues. V shed 7 bases and J 8 bases; nucleotides not matched to a gene: 7. CDR1 GTSNPN and CDR2 SVGIG come from the germline V gene (reference sequence). CDR3 DNA: TGTGCCTCGGACAGGGACGCGTATTCACCCCTCCACTTT. It is translated as CASDRDAYSPLHF.

The chain has TRBV5-4 and TRBJ2-7; D call uncertain. The germline V gene has CDR1 SGHNT and CDR2 YYREEE (reference sequence). The V end lost 2 bases, the J end lost 0 bases, and 12 bases lay between the germline ends. This CDR3 is built from 15 residues. In DNA form, the CDR3 reads TGTGCCAGCAGCTTCTCCTCCCCAAGCTCCTACGAGCAGTACTTC. This encodes CASSFSSPSSYEQYF. The full variable domain, completed using reference TRBV5-4 and TRBJ2-7, is ETGVTQSPTHLIKTRGQQVTLRCSSQSGHNTVSWYQQALGQGPQFIFQYYREEENGRGNFPPRFSGLQFPNYSSELNVNALELDDSALYLCASSFSSPSSYEQYFGPGTRLTVT.

The chain carries TRBV6-5 and TRBJ2-6; 7 nucleotides agree with TRBD1. The CDR3 contains 18 residues. The ends lost 4 bases at V and 0 bases at J; junction bases unmatched: 9. The germline CDR1 and CDR2 sequences are MNHEY and SVGAGI. The CDR3 loop reads CASSFAGTARSGANVLTF. The CDR3, as DNA: TGTGCCAGCAGTTTCGCCGGGACAGCTCGCTCTGGGGCCAACGTCCTGACTTTC.

The V call is TRBV5-1, the J call TRBJ2-1; 9 positions agree with TRBD2. The CDR3 loop spans 16 amino acids. V shed 1 base and J 7 bases; nucleotides not matched to a gene: 9. Germline V lookup: CDR1 SGHRS, CDR2 YFSETQ. The CDR3: CASSLLSGSGSNEQFF. In nucleotides, the CDR3 is TGCGCCAGCAGCTTGCTTAGCGGGAGTGGCAGTAATGAGCAGTTCTTC. The variable domain in full, completed from reference TRBV5-1 and TRBJ2-1, reads KAGVTQTPRYLIKTRGQQVTLSCSPISGHRSVSWYQQTPGQGLQFLFEYFSETQRNKGNFPGRFSGRQFSNSRSEMNVSTLELGDSALYLCASSLLSGSGSNEQFFGPGTRLTVL.

The V call is TRBV20-1, the J call TRBJ1-1; D is unclear. V dropped 4 bases and J dropped 0 bases, with 15 bases sitting between them. Looked up from germline, CDR1 is DFQATT and CDR2 is SNEGSKA (reference sequence). The CDR3 totals 15 residues. Written as DNA, the CDR3 is TGCAGTGCTATCAGGCAACACGATATGAACACTGAAGCTTTCTTT. Protein: CSAIRQHDMNTEAFF.

This clonotype was seen more than once but under ten times. This sequence joins TRBV7-2 and TRBJ2-1, with 13 bases lining up with TRBD2. The CDR3 runs 15 residues. V was pared by 4 bases and J by 9 bases, with 6 bases of the junction left unmatched. Germline V gives CDR1 SGHTA, CDR2 FQGNSA. CDR3 in amino acids: CASSSGLAGLVEQFF. The CDR3 coding sequence is TGTGCCAGCAGCTCGGGACTAGCGGGATTGGTTGAGCAGTTCTTC.

CDR3 DNA: TGCGCCAGCAGCTTGGCTACCAGCACATTTCGGGATGAGCAGTTCTTC. Translated: CASSLATSTFRDEQFF. The V and J genes are TRBV5-1 and TRBJ2-1; no reliable D call. CDR1 is SGHRS and CDR2 is YFSETQ in the germline V gene. The CDR3 length is 16 residues. Trimming pared 0 bases from V and 8 bases from J, leaving 18 bases between.

V is TRBV3-1 and J is TRBJ1-2; D gene uncertain. CDR3 length: 13 amino acids. V lost 4 bases, J lost 3 bases, and 9 bases lay in between. The germline CDR1 and CDR2 sequences are LGHDT and YNNKEL (reference sequence). CDR3 region: CASSRGRDYGYTF. CDR3 coding DNA: TGTGCCAGCAGCCGAGGGCGCGACTATGGCTACACCTTC.

This clonotype has only a few counts. The rearrangement joins TRBV6-2 or TRBV6-3 to TRBJ1-2; D remains unclear. The CDR3 consists of 12 residues. V gave up 2 bases and J gave up 8 bases, with 9 bases separating them. CDR1 MNHEY and CDR2 SVGEGT come from the germline V gene. CDR3 nucleotide sequence: TGTGCCAGCAGTTACCGATACGGCGGCTACACCTTC. It is translated as CASSYRYGGYTF.

The chain joins TRBV20-1 to TRBJ1-1; D is possibly TRBD1 (6 bases). Germline V gene data show CDR1 as DFQATT and CDR2 as SNEGSKA (reference sequence). The V end lost 7 bases, the J end lost 0 bases, and 24 bases lay between the germline ends. The CDR3 totals 17 residues. Here the CDR3 reads CSVQTPGGSGLNTEAFF. For the CDR3, the DNA is TGCAGTGTTCAGACCCCCGGGGGCAGTGGGTTGAACACTGAAGCTTTCTTT.

This clonotype came up once. V gene TRBV18 combines with J gene TRBJ2-1; possible D gene TRBD1, 6 bases. Between the trimmed V and J ends, which lost 2 bases and 5 bases, there was a span of 7 bases. Germline assignment: CDR1 KGHSH and CDR2 LQKENI. CDR3 length: 13 amino acids. The DNA for the CDR3 is TGTGCCAGCTCACCATACAGGGACAATGAGCAGTTCTTC. The encoded protein is CASSPYRDNEQFF.

The chain employs TRBV5-1 and TRBJ2-2; 7 positions match TRBD2. The germline V gene encodes CDR1 SGHRS and CDR2 YFSETQ. The CDR3 extends over 15 amino acids. The J segment lost 2 bases and the V segment lost 4 bases, leaving 5 bases of the junction unmatched. CDR3 sequence: CASSGGTTNTGELFF. In DNA, the CDR3 is TGCGCCAGCAGCGGGGGGACTACCAACACCGGGGAGCTGTTTTTT. The full variable domain, completed using reference TRBV5-1 and TRBJ2-2, is KAGVTQTPRYLIKTRGQQVTLSCSPISGHRSVSWYQQTPGQGLQFLFEYFSETQRNKGNFPGRFSGRQFSNSRSEMNVSTLELGDSALYLCASSGGTTNTGELFFGEGSRLTVL.

The chain has TRBV29-1 and TRBJ2-7, with 7 nucleotides matching TRBD1. The CDR3 has 12 amino acids. V was pared by 7 bases and J by 2 bases, with 5 bases of the junction left unmatched. Germline V gives CDR1 SQVTM, CDR2 ANQGSEA. CDR3 DNA: TGCAGCGCTGGACAGGCGCCCTACGAGCAGTACTTC. This sequence encodes CSAGQAPYEQYF.

This chain connects TRBV15 to TRBJ2-5; D is possibly TRBD2 (6 bases). From germline, CDR1 is LNHNV and CDR2 YYDKDF (reference sequence). This CDR3 contains 13 residues. Trimming cost V 4 bases and J 7 bases, with 13 bases left between them. The CDR3 DNA reads TGTGCCACCAGCAACAACAAGGGAGGGACCCAGTACTTC. Encoded protein: CATSNNKGGTQYF.

CDR3 sequence reads: CASSLVQGIGGEYF. CDR3 nucleotides: TGTGCCAGCAGCTTAGTTCAGGGGATCGGAGGGGAGTACTTC. This rearrangement joins TRBV7-3 to TRBJ2-7; either TRBD1 or TRBD2 may fit D (6 bases each). CDR1 is SGHTA, CDR2 FQGTGA, per germline. The CDR3 consists of 14 residues. Between the trimmed V and J ends, which lost 2 bases and 11 bases, there was a span of 19 bases.

This chain joins TRBV5-5 and TRBJ1-4; D gene unclear. The V gene's germline CDR1 is SGHKS and CDR2 YYEKEE (reference sequence). The ends were cut back, 0 bases at V and 8 bases at J, with 11 bases in the middle. The CDR3 contains 14 residues. The CDR3 spells CASSLAFSSEKLFF. The DNA of the CDR3 is TGTGCCAGCAGCTTGGCCTTTTCCTCGGAAAAACTGTTTTTT.

The chain recombines TRBV28 with TRBJ2-1; 13 nucleotides line up with TRBD2. Trimming cost V 4 bases and J 7 bases; bases outside gene matches: 7. The germline V gene has CDR1 MDHEN and CDR2 SYDVKM. The length of the CDR3 is 16 residues. The CDR3 DNA follows: TGTGCCAGCAGTTCCTCGGGACTAGCGGGAATAAATGAGCAGTTCTTC. Translating gives CASSSSGLAGINEQFF. Together with reference TRBV28 and TRBJ2-1, the CDR3 gives the full variable domain: DVKVTQSSRYLVKRTGEKVFLECVQDMDHENMFWYRQDPGLGLRLIYFSYDVKMKEKGDIPEGYSVSREKKERFSLILESASTNQTSMYLCASSSSGLAGINEQFFGPGTRLTVL.